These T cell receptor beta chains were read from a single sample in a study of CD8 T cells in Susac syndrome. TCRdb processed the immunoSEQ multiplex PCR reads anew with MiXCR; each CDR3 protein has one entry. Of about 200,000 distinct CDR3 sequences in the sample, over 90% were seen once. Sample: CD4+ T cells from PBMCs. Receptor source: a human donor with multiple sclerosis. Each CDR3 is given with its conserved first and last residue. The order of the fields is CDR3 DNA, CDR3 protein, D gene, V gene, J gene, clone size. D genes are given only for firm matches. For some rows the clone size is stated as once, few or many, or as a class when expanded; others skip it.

CDR3 DNA: TGCAGTGCTAGGGGACTAGCGGGAGGAGGCAACACCGGGGAGCTGTTTTTT
CDR3 protein: CSARGLAGGGNTGELFF
D gene: TRBD2
V gene: TRBV20-1
J gene: TRBJ2-2
clone size: -

CDR3 DNA: TGCAGCGTTCACAGGGAGAACACTGAAGCTTTCTTT
CDR3 protein: CSVHRENTEAFF
D gene: -
V gene: TRBV29-1
J gene: TRBJ1-1
clone size: -

CDR3 DNA: TGTGCCATCTCCGGGACTAGCGGGTTCTACGAGCAGTACTTC
CDR3 protein: CAISGTSGFYEQYF
D gene: TRBD2
V gene: TRBV7-9
J gene: TRBJ2-7
clone size: -

CDR3 DNA: TGTGCCTGGAGTACAGCGAGGGAGCAGTACTTC
CDR3 protein: CAWSTAREQYF
D gene: -
V gene: TRBV30
J gene: TRBJ2-7
clone size: -

CDR3 DNA: TGTGCCAGCAGCCCGTCCGGGAGGGGCGCATCGGATACGCAGTATTTT
CDR3 protein: CASSPSGRGASDTQYF
D gene: TRBD2
V gene: TRBV7-3
J gene: TRBJ2-3
clone size: -

CDR3 DNA: TGTGCCAGCAGTCCCCGGCAGGGGGCCTACAATGAGCAGTTCTTC
CDR3 protein: CASSPRQGAYNEQFF
D gene: TRBD1
V gene: TRBV11-2
J gene: TRBJ2-1
clone size: -

CDR3 DNA: TGCAGCGTAGAGGACCACTCTGGAAACACCATATATTTT
CDR3 protein: CSVEDHSGNTIYF
D gene: -
V gene: TRBV29-1
J gene: TRBJ1-3
clone size: -

CDR3 DNA: TGTGCCAGCAGCTTAGTCGGGAGCTACAATGAGCAGTTCTTC
CDR3 protein: CASSLVGSYNEQFF
D gene: -
V gene: TRBV7-9
J gene: TRBJ2-1
clone size: -

CDR3 DNA: TGTGCCAGCAGTGATGGCGTAGCCTCCTACAATGAGCAGTTCTTC
CDR3 protein: CASSDGVASYNEQFF
D gene: -
V gene: TRBV2
J gene: TRBJ2-1
clone size: -

CDR3 DNA: TGTGCCAGCCAGCGGGAGGGATCCTACGAGCAGTACTTC
CDR3 protein: CASQREGSYEQYF
D gene: TRBD2
V gene: TRBV9
J gene: TRBJ2-7
clone size: -

CDR3 DNA: TGCAGCGTTGAAGATCAGGGCACAGATACGCAGTATTTT
CDR3 protein: CSVEDQGTDTQYF
D gene: -
V gene: TRBV29-1
J gene: TRBJ2-3
clone size: -

CDR3 DNA: TGTGCCAGCAGCCAAGCCGGTCAGCCCCAGCATTTT
CDR3 protein: CASSQAGQPQHF
D gene: -
V gene: TRBV3-1
J gene: TRBJ1-5
clone size: -

CDR3 DNA: TGCAGCGCTGGGTCGGCCGGACAGTGGGAGCAGTACTTC
CDR3 protein: CSAGSAGQWEQYF
D gene: -
V gene: TRBV29-1
J gene: TRBJ2-7
clone size: few

CDR3 DNA: TGTGCCGTAAAACCCCCGGGGAAGTCGGATACGCAGTATTTT
CDR3 protein: CAVKPPGKSDTQYF
D gene: -
V gene: TRBV30
J gene: TRBJ2-3
clone size: -

CDR3 DNA: TGTGCCACCAGCAGAGATCTCGAGGAGACCCAGTACTTC
CDR3 protein: CATSRDLEETQYF
D gene: -
V gene: TRBV15
J gene: TRBJ2-5
clone size: -

CDR3 DNA: TGTGCCAGCAGCTTTGGGAGCCTAGATAATTCACCCCTCCACTTT
CDR3 protein: CASSFGSLDNSPLHF
D gene: -
V gene: TRBV7-6
J gene: TRBJ1-6
clone size: -

CDR3 DNA: TGTGCCAGCAGCTTAGGACTAGCTTGGTATACGCAGTATTTT
CDR3 protein: CASSLGLAWYTQYF
D gene: TRBD2
V gene: TRBV7-2
J gene: TRBJ2-3
clone size: -

CDR3 DNA: TGCGCCAGCAGCTTGGTTTCAGGAGCAATGGCTGAAGCTTTCTTT
CDR3 protein: CASSLVSGAMAEAFF
D gene: -
V gene: TRBV5-1
J gene: TRBJ1-1
clone size: -

CDR3 DNA: TGTGCCTGGAGTGTCTTAGCGGGGGCTGTCGTCTACGAGCAGTACTTC
CDR3 protein: CAWSVLAGAVVYEQYF
D gene: TRBD2
V gene: TRBV30
J gene: TRBJ2-7
clone size: once

CDR3 DNA: TGTGCCAGCAGCTTGAGGTGGCAGAGCACAGATACGCAGTATTTT
CDR3 protein: CASSLRWQSTDTQYF
D gene: -
V gene: TRBV12-3/TRBV12-4
J gene: TRBJ2-3
clone size: -

CDR3 DNA: TGTGCCTGGAGCACAGGAAGAGCTAACTATGGCTACACCTTC
CDR3 protein: CAWSTGRANYGYTF
D gene: -
V gene: TRBV30
J gene: TRBJ1-2
clone size: -

CDR3 DNA: TGTGCCAGCAGCGTCACAGCGGGAGACTACAATGAGCAGTTCTTC
CDR3 protein: CASSVTAGDYNEQFF
D gene: TRBD2
V gene: TRBV9
J gene: TRBJ2-1
clone size: once

CDR3 DNA: TGTGCCAGCAGTCACCGGAGGGGGAGTACCTACAATGAGCAGTTCTTC
CDR3 protein: CASSHRRGSTYNEQFF
D gene: -
V gene: TRBV12-3/TRBV12-4
J gene: TRBJ2-1
clone size: -

CDR3 DNA: TGTGCCAGCAGCTTGACCGGGCAGCACGGTAAGGAAGCTTTCTTT
CDR3 protein: CASSLTGQHGKEAFF
D gene: -
V gene: TRBV5-4
J gene: TRBJ1-1
clone size: -

CDR3 DNA: TGTGCCAGCAGCCGGGCAGGGAACATTCAGTACTTC
CDR3 protein: CASSRAGNIQYF
D gene: -
V gene: TRBV3-1
J gene: TRBJ2-4
clone size: -

CDR3 DNA: TGTGCCACCCCTATCATCTATGGGTCGGAACATAATTCACCCCTCCACTTT
CDR3 protein: CATPIIYGSEHNSPLHF
D gene: -
V gene: TRBV15
J gene: TRBJ1-6
clone size: once

CDR3 DNA: TGTGCCAGCAGTTCCCAGGGACGGTTCCATACGCAGTATTTT
CDR3 protein: CASSSQGRFHTQYF
D gene: -
V gene: TRBV12-3/TRBV12-4
J gene: TRBJ2-3
clone size: -

CDR3 DNA: TGTGCCACCAGTGATCCCAGGATGACCAATGAGCAGTTCTTC
CDR3 protein: CATSDPRMTNEQFF
D gene: -
V gene: TRBV24-1
J gene: TRBJ2-1
clone size: -

CDR3 DNA: TGCAGCGTTGAAACCACGGACAGCTCCTACGAGCAGTACTTC
CDR3 protein: CSVETTDSSYEQYF
D gene: -
V gene: TRBV29-1
J gene: TRBJ2-7
clone size: -

CDR3 DNA: TGTGCCAGCAGCCGGCAACTGGGCACTGAAGCTTTCTTT
CDR3 protein: CASSRQLGTEAFF
D gene: -
V gene: TRBV12-3/TRBV12-4
J gene: TRBJ1-1
clone size: -

CDR3 DNA: TGCAGTGCTAGTCAGGCCCGGAGCAATCAGCCCCAGCATTTT
CDR3 protein: CSASQARSNQPQHF
D gene: -
V gene: TRBV20-1
J gene: TRBJ1-5
clone size: -

CDR3 DNA: TGTGCCAGCAGCCCCGTCCCTCCGAGCGGGACAGGGTCGTACGAGCAGTACTTC
CDR3 protein: CASSPVPPSGTGSYEQYF
D gene: TRBD1
V gene: TRBV11-2
J gene: TRBJ2-7
clone size: once

CDR3 DNA: TGTGCCTGGACAGCGGGGACCCTCTACAATGAGCAGTTCTTC
CDR3 protein: CAWTAGTLYNEQFF
D gene: TRBD2
V gene: TRBV30
J gene: TRBJ2-1
clone size: -

CDR3 DNA: TGCAGTGCCCAGACAGGGGCGAACACTGAAGCTTTCTTT
CDR3 protein: CSAQTGANTEAFF
D gene: TRBD1
V gene: TRBV20-1
J gene: TRBJ1-1
clone size: -

CDR3 DNA: TGTGCCAGTAGGGCTAGCGGGAGCGGTGAGCAGTTCTTC
CDR3 protein: CASRASGSGEQFF
D gene: TRBD2
V gene: TRBV19
J gene: TRBJ2-1
clone size: -

CDR3 DNA: TGTGCCAGCAGTTCGGGGTCTTTTTGGGGCGAGCAGTACTTC
CDR3 protein: CASSSGSFWGEQYF
D gene: -
V gene: TRBV12-3/TRBV12-4
J gene: TRBJ2-7
clone size: -

CDR3 DNA: TGTGCCACCCTTGACAGAAATAGCAATCAGCCCCAGCATTTT
CDR3 protein: CATLDRNSNQPQHF
D gene: -
V gene: TRBV24-1
J gene: TRBJ1-5
clone size: -

CDR3 DNA: TGTGCCAGCAGCCAAGAGGGGGGACTAGCGGGAGTTAGTGAGCAGTTCTTC
CDR3 protein: CASSQEGGLAGVSEQFF
D gene: TRBD2
V gene: TRBV3-1
J gene: TRBJ2-1
clone size: -

CDR3 DNA: TGTGCCAGCAGTGAACGGCCGGGACTAGCGTTCGATGAGCAGTTCTTC
CDR3 protein: CASSERPGLAFDEQFF
D gene: TRBD2
V gene: TRBV2
J gene: TRBJ2-1
clone size: -

CDR3 DNA: TGCAGTGCTCAAACGAGCGGGGGCTACAATGAGCAGTTCTTC
CDR3 protein: CSAQTSGGYNEQFF
D gene: TRBD2
V gene: TRBV20-1
J gene: TRBJ2-1
clone size: -